The T cell receptor (beta chain) under discussion was sequenced for a study of response to subunit inactivated influenza vaccine. Broader study findings: The authors suggested that every seasonal influenza vaccination recruits few new T cells.

MiXCR was run by TCRdb on the RT-PCR reads, yielding one entry per CDR3 protein. Of about 580,000 distinct CDR3 sequences detected, approximately 15% appear once; the ten largest clones hold around 10%. The CDR3 sequence is 14 residues long. Trimming removed 7 bases from V and 0 bases from J, with 10 bases in between. Germline CDR1 reads SNHLY; CDR2 reads FYNNEI. In the case of this clonotype: No antigen is known for it.

This TCR was sampled from a man between 50 and 59 years old who received an inactivated influenza vaccine. Specimen: PBMCs from blood, collected 12 days after vaccination. The chain uses TRBV2 and TRBJ2-1; no clear D gene. In DNA form, the CDR3 reads TGTGCCAGCACCAACTATATCTCCTACAATGAGCAGTTCTTC. Protein sequence: CASTNYISYNEQFF. Filled out from reference TRBV2 and TRBJ2-1, the complete variable domain reads EPEVTQTPSHQVTQMGQEVILRCVPISNHLYFYWYRQILGQKVEFLVSFYNNEISEKSEIFDDQFSVERPDGSNFTLKIRSTKLEDSAMYFCASTNYISYNEQFFGPGTRLTVL.